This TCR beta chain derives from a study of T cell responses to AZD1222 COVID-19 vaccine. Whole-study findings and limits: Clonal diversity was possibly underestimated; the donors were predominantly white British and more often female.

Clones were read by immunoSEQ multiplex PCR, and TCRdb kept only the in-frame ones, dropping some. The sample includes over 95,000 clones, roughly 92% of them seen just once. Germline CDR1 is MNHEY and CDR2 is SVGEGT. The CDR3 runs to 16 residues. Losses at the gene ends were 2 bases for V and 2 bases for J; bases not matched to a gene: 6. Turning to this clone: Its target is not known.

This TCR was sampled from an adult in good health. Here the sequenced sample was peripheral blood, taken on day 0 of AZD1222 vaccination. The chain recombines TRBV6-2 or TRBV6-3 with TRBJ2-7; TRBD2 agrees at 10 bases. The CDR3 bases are TGTGCCAGCAGTTACGGGCCAGCGGGGGGGCCCTACGAGCAGTACTTC. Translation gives CASSYGPAGGPYEQYF.